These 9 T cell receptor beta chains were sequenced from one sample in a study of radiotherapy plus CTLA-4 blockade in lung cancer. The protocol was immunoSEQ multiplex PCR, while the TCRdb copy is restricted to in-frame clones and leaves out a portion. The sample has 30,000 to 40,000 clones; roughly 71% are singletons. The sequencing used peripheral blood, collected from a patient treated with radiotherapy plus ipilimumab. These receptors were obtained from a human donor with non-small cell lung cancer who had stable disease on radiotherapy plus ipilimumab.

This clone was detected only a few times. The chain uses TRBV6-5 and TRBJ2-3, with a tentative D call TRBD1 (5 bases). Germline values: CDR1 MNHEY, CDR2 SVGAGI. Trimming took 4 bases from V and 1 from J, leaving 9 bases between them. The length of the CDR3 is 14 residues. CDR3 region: CASSFMGRTDTQYF. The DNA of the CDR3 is TGTGCCAGCAGTTTTATGGGGCGCACAGATACGCAGTATTTT.

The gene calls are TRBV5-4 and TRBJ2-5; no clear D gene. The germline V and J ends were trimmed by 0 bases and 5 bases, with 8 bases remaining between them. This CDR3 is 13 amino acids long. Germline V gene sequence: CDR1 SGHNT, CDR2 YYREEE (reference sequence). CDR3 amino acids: CASSLDRKETQYF. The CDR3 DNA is TGTGCCAGCAGCTTGGATAGAAAGGAGACCCAGTACTTC. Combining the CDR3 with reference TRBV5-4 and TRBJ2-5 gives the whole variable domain ETGVTQSPTHLIKTRGQQVTLRCSSQSGHNTVSWYQQALGQGPQFIFQYYREEENGRGNFPPRFSGLQFPNYSSELNVNALELDDSALYLCASSLDRKETQYFGPGTRLLVL.

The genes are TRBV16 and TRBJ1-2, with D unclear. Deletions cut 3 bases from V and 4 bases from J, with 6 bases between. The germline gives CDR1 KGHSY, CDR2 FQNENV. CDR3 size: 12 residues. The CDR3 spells CASSQRIYGYTF. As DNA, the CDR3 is TGTGCCAGCAGCCAGAGGATCTATGGCTACACCTTC.

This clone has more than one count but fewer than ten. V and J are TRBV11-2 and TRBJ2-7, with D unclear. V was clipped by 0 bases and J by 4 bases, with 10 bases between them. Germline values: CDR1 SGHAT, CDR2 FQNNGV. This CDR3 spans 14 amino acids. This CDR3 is CASSLDHAAYEQYF. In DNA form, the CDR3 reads TGTGCCAGCAGCTTAGATCACGCAGCTTACGAGCAGTACTTC. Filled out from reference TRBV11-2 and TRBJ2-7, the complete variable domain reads EAGVAQSPRYKIIEKRQSVAFWCNPISGHATLYWYQQILGQGPKLLIQFQNNGVVDDSQLPKDRFSAERLKGVDSTLKIQPAKLEDSAVYLCASSLDHAAYEQYFGPGTRLTVT.

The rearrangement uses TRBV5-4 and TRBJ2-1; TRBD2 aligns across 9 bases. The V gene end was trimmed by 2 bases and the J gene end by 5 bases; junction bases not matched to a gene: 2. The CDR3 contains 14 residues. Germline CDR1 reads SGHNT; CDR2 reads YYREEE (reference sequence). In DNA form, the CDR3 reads TGTGCCAGCAGCTTTTCTAGCGGGGACAATGAGCAGTTCTTC. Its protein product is CASSFSSGDNEQFF.

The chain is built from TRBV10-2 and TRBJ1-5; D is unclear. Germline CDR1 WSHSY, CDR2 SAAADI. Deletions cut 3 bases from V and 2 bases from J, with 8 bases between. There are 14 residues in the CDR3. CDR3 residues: CASSESGGNQPQHF. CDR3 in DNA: TGCGCCAGCAGTGAATCGGGAGGCAATCAGCCCCAGCATTTT.

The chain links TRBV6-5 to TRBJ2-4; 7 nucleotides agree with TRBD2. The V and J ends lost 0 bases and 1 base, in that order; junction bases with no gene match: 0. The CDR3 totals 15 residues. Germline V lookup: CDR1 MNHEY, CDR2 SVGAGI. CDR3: CASSYSGGAKNIQYF. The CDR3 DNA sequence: TGTGCCAGCAGTTACTCGGGGGGGGCCAAAAACATTCAGTACTTC.

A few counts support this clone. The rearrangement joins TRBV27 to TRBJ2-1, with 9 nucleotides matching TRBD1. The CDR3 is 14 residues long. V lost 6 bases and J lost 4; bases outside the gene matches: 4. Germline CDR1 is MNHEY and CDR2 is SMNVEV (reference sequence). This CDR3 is CASSAGTGYNEQFF. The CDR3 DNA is TGTGCCAGCAGCGCCGGGACAGGGTACAATGAGCAGTTCTTC.

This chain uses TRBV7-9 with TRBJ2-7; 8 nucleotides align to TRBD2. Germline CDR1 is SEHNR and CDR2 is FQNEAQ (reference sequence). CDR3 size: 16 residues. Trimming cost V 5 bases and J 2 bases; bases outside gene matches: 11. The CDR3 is CASSPRTSGRTYEQYF. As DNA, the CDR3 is TGTGCCAGCAGCCCACGCACTAGCGGACGTACCTACGAGCAGTACTTC.